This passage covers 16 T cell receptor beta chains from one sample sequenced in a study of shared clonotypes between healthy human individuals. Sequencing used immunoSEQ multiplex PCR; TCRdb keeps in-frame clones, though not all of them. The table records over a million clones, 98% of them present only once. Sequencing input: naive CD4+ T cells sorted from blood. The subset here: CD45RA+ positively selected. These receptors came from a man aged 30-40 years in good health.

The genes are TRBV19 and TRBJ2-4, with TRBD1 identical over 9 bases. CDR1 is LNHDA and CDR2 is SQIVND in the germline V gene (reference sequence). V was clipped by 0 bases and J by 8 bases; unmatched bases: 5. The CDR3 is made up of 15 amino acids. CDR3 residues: CASSIDSGQGDIQYF. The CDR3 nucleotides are TGTGCCAGTAGTATAGACTCGGGACAGGGTGACATTCAGTACTTC.

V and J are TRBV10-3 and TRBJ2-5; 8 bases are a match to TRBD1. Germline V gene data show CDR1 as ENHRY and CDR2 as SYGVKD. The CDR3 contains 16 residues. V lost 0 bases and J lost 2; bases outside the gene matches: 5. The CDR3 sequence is CAISESMDRVQETQYF. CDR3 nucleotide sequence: TGTGCCATCAGTGAGTCGATGGACAGGGTGCAAGAGACCCAGTACTTC.

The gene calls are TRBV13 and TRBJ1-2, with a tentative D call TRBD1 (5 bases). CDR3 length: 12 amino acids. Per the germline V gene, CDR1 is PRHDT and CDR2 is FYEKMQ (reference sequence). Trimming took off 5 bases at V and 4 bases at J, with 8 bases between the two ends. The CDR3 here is CASSRDGYGYTF. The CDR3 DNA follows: TGTGCCAGCAGCCGGGACGGCTATGGCTACACCTTC.

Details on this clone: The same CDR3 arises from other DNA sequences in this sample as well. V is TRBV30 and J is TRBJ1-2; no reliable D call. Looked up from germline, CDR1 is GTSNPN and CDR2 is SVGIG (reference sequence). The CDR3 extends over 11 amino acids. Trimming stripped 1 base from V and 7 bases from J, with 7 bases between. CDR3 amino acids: CAWSALLGYTF. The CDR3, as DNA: TGTGCCTGGAGTGCCCTTCTTGGCTACACCTTC.

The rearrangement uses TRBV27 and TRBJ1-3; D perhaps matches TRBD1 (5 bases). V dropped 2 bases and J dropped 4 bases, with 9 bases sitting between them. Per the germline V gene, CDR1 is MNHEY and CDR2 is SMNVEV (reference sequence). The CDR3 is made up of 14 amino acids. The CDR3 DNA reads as TGTGCCAGCAGTTTAGGAGGGGCAGGAAACACCATATATTTT. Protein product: CASSLGGAGNTIYF.

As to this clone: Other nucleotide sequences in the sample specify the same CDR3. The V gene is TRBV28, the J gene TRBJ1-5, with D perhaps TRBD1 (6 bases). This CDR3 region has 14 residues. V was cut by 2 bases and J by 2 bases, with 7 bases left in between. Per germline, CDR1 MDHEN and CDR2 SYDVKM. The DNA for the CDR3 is TGTGCCAGCAGTTTAGCAGGGGGCAATCAGCCCCAGCATTTT. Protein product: CASSLAGGNQPQHF.

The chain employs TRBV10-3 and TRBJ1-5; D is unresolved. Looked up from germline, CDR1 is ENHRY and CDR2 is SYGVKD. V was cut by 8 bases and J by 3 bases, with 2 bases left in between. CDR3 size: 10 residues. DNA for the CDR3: TGTGCCATCCTCAATCAGCCCCAGCATTTT. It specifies CAILNQPQHF.

CDR3 loop: CASSPRLAGPPYEQYF. CDR3 coding DNA: TGTGCCAGCAGCCCTCGACTAGCGGGACCCCCCTACGAGCAGTACTTC. The chain employs TRBV9 and TRBJ2-7; 11 bases align to TRBD2. J gave up 2 bases and V 4 bases, and 8 bases lay outside the gene matches. The CDR3 runs to 16 residues. From germline, CDR1 is SGDLS and CDR2 YYNGEE.

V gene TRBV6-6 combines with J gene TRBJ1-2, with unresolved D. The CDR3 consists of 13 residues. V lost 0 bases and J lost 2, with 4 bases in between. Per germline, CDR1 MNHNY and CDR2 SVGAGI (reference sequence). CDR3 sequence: CASSYSRNYGYTF. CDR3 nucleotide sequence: TGTGCCAGCAGTTACTCACGGAACTATGGCTACACCTTC.

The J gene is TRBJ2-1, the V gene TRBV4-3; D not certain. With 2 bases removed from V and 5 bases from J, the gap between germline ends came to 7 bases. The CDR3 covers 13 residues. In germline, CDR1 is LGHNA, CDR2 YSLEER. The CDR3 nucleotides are TGCGCCAGCAGCCAAAACTGGCACAATGAGCAGTTCTTC. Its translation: CASSQNWHNEQFF.

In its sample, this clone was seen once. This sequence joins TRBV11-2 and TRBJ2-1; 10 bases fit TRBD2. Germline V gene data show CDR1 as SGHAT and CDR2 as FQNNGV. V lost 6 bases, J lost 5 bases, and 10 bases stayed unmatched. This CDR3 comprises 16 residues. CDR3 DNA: TGTGCCAGCAGAGTTCGCGGACTAGCGGACAACAATGAGCAGTTCTTC. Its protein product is CASRVRGLADNNEQFF.

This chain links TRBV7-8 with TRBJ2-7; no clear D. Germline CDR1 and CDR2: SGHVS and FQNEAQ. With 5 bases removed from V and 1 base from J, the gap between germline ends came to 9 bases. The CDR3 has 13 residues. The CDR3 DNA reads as TGTGCCAGCAGCCCAAGCCCGTCCTACGAGCAGTACTTC. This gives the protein CASSPSPSYEQYF.

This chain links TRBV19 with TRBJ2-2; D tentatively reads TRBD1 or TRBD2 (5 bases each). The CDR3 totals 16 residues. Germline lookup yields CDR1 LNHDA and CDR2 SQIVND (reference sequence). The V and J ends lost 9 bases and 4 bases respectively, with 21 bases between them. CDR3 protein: CARDLGTHLFTGELFF. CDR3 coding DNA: TGTGCCAGGGACCTCGGGACCCATCTTTTCACCGGGGAGCTGTTTTTT.

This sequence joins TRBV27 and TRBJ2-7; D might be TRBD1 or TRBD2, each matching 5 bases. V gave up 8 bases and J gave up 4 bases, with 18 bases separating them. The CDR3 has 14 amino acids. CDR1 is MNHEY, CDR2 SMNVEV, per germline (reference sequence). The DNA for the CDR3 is TGTGCCAGCCGCACGAGGGGCGACCCGTACGAGCAGTACTTC. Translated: CASRTRGDPYEQYF.

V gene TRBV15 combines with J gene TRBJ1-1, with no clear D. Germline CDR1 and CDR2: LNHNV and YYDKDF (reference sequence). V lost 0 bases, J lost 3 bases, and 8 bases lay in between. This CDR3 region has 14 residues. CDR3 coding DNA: TGTGCCACCAGCAGAGACGTGGGAGACACTGAAGCTTTCTTT. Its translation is CATSRDVGDTEAFF.

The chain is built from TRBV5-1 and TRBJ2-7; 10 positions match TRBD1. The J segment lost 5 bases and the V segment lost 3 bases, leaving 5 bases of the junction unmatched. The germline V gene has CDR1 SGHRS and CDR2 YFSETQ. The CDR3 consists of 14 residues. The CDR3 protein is CASSSDRGIHEQYF. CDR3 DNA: TGCGCCAGCAGCTCGGACAGGGGGATACACGAGCAGTACTTC.